The 12 T cell receptor beta chains below all came from one sample that was sequenced in a study of T cells after yellow fever vaccination. TCRdb re-analysed the 5' RACE reads in MiXCR, keeping a single row per CDR3 protein. Of about 550,000 distinct CDR3 sequences detected, 15% to 20% appear once; the ten largest clones hold approximately 14%. This specimen was PBMCs, taken 15 days after the yellow fever booster vaccination. These receptors originate from a man aged 25-40 years who received the YFV17D yellow fever vaccine.

This clonotype appeared a few times. The CDR3 spells CASSTTLNTEAFF. The CDR3 DNA reads TGTGCCAGCAGCACAACTTTGAACACTGAAGCTTTCTTT. This chain links TRBV5-6 with TRBJ1-1; no clear D. Looked up from germline, CDR1 is SGHDT and CDR2 is YYEEEE. The CDR3 has 13 residues. The V end was cut by 4 bases, the J end by 0 bases, with 7 bases between.

The sample holds a few counts of this clonotype. V is TRBV5-6 and J is TRBJ2-7; D perhaps matches TRBD2 (5 bases). This CDR3 has 12 amino acids. The V end lost 4 bases, the J end lost 7 bases, and 12 bases lay between the germline ends. Looked up from germline, CDR1 is SGHDT and CDR2 is YYEEEE. The CDR3 region is CASSQPPGEQYF. Here the CDR3 DNA reads TGTGCCAGCAGCCAACCACCGGGGGAGCAGTACTTC.

This clonotype was seen at least ten times. This is likely a read error, given that the CDR3 carries no conserved phenylalanine or tryptophan at its end. It is unclear where the CDR3 begins or ends on the DNA, so no DNA is shown, and the CDR3 is as TCRdb lists it. The rearrangement joins TRBV6-2 or TRBV6-3 to TRBJ1-2. The CDR3 spans 14 amino acids, including both terminal residues. Germline assignment: CDR1 MNHEY and CDR2 SVGEGT. The CDR3 loop reads CASNEGSSRRLDFV.

This clonotype turned up a few times. This chain uses TRBV5-6 with TRBJ2-6; 7 bases map to TRBD2. The germline V gene has CDR1 SGHDT and CDR2 YYEEEE. The CDR3 consists of 15 residues. Trimming took 5 bases from V and 2 from J; bases not matched to a gene: 4. This CDR3 reads CASSRGVTGANVLTF. The CDR3 nucleotides read TGTGCCAGCAGTCGGGGGGTAACTGGGGCCAACGTCCTGACTTTC.

This clonotype has just a few counts. The gene calls are TRBV20-1 and TRBJ2-1; 11 bases agree with TRBD2. The V gene end was trimmed by 7 bases and the J gene end by 6 bases; junction bases not matched to a gene: 5. The germline V gene encodes CDR1 DFQATT and CDR2 SNEGSKA (reference sequence). CDR3 length: 13 residues. Written as DNA, the CDR3 is TGCAGTGTACCGGGACTAGCGGCCAATGAGCAGTTCTTC. This translates into CSVPGLAANEQFF.

CDR3 coding DNA: TGTGCCAGCAACAATGGGGTTGAGCAGTACTTC. This translates into CASNNGVEQYF. The chain employs TRBV6-2 or TRBV6-3 and TRBJ2-7; no firm D call. This CDR3 spans 11 amino acids. Germline V lookup: CDR1 MNHEY, CDR2 SVGEGT. V was shortened by 7 bases and J by 7 bases, with 11 bases between the two germline ends.

This clonotype has more than one count but fewer than ten. The V and J genes are TRBV11-2 and TRBJ2-6, with a possible D match to TRBD2 (6 bases). V gave up 1 base and J gave up 2 bases, with 15 bases separating them. In germline, CDR1 is SGHAT, CDR2 FQNNGV. The length of the CDR3 is 18 residues. The CDR3 region is CASSLGRARGTGANVLTF. The CDR3, as DNA: TGTGCCAGCAGCTTAGGGAGGGCACGGGGCACTGGGGCCAACGTCCTGACTTTC.

The CDR3 DNA reads TGCGCCAGCGGGCCTCTGGGGAGCCACGAGCAGTACTTC. Amino acid sequence: CASGPLGSHEQYF. The chain uses TRBV5-1 and TRBJ2-7; tentatively, D is TRBD2 (5 bases). This CDR3 has 13 residues. Germline loops: CDR1 SGHRS, CDR2 YFSETQ. V was trimmed by 7 bases and J by 5 bases, leaving 16 bases between them. The whole variable domain, remainder taken from reference TRBV5-1 and TRBJ2-7, is KAGVTQTPRYLIKTRGQQVTLSCSPISGHRSVSWYQQTPGQGLQFLFEYFSETQRNKGNFPGRFSGRQFSNSRSEMNVSTLELGDSALYLCASGPLGSHEQYFGPGTRLTVT.

A few counts support this clonotype. The gene calls are TRBV20-1 and TRBJ2-5; D unresolved. This CDR3 comprises 12 residues. The V gene's germline CDR1 is DFQATT and CDR2 SNEGSKA (reference sequence). Between the trimmed V and J ends, which lost 6 bases and 4 bases, there was a span of 12 bases. As DNA, the CDR3 is TGCAGTGCAGGCCCCCCGGGAGAGACCCAGTACTTC. Translation: CSAGPPGETQYF.

This chain links TRBV5-5 with TRBJ2-5; the D is unclear. This CDR3 region has 13 residues. In germline, CDR1 is SGHKS, CDR2 YYEKEE (reference sequence). The germline V and J ends were trimmed by 2 bases and 6 bases, with 11 bases remaining between them. DNA of the CDR3: TGTGCCAGCAGCTTCGAGGTATGGAAGACCCAGTACTTC. Translation gives CASSFEVWKTQYF.

The V call is TRBV7-9, the J call TRBJ2-7, with D hard to call. V lost 0 bases and J 0 bases, leaving 9 bases between the germline ends. Germline lookup yields CDR1 SEHNR and CDR2 FQNEAQ (reference sequence). This CDR3 is 15 amino acids long. CDR3 coding DNA: TGTGCCAGCAGCTTAGCCTACAGCTCCTCCTACGAGCAGTACTTC. Its translation: CASSLAYSSSYEQYF.

This clonotype occurred a few times. The rearrangement links TRBV19 to TRBJ2-1, with TRBD1 as a possible D gene (5 bases). Trimming shortened V by 5 bases and J by 4 bases, and 18 bases separated the two germline ends. The CDR3 covers 16 residues. Germline-derived CDR1 and CDR2 are LNHDA and SQIVND (reference sequence). The DNA for the CDR3 is TGTGCCAGTAGTCCGGCCCAGGGCACCTTTTACAATGAGCAGTTCTTC. Encoded protein: CASSPAQGTFYNEQFF.